This T cell receptor (beta chain) was obtained from a study of T cells after posttransplantation cyclophosphamide. The germline V gene has CDR1 MDHEN and CDR2 SYDVKM. The V gene lost 7 bases and the J gene lost 6 bases, with 21 bases spanning the gap. The CDR3 length is 15 residues. On the day of bone marrow donation, the related graft donor provided peripheral blood. Clones were read by immunoSEQ multiplex PCR, and TCRdb kept only the in-frame ones, dropping some. The sample contains about 28,000 clones, 86% of which appear only once. Study-level results: Later blood repertoires were often dominated by clones from the donor CD8+ memory compartment. After PTCy, TRB diversity resembled that of CNI/methotrexate controls.

In regard to this clone: Its antigen is currently unknown.

This rearrangement joins TRBV28 to TRBJ1-2; D possibly corresponds to TRBD1 (5 bases). This TCR was sampled from a man aged 45-65 years. The sample was PBMCs. The CDR3 protein is CASILSGRPGHGYTF. The CDR3 DNA is TGTGCCAGCATTCTAAGCGGGCGGCCGGGGCATGGCTACACCTTC.